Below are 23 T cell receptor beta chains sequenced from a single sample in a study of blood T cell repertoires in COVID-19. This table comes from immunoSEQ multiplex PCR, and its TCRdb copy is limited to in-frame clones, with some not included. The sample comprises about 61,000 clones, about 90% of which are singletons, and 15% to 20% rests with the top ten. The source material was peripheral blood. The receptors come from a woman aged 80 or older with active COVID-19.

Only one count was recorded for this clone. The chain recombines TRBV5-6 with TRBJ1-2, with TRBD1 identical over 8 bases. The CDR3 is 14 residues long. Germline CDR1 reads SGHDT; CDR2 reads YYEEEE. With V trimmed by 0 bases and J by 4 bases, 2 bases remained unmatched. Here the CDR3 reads CASSLGRGPYGYTF. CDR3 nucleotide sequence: TGTGCCAGCAGCTTGGGCAGGGGGCCCTATGGCTACACCTTC.

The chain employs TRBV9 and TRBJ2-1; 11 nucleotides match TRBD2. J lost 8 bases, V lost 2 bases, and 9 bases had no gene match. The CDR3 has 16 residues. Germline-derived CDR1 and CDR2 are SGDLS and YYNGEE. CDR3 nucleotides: TGTGCCAGCAGCGTTAGCGGGGGGGCCAAGATAGATGAGCAGTTCTTC. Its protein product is CASSVSGGAKIDEQFF.

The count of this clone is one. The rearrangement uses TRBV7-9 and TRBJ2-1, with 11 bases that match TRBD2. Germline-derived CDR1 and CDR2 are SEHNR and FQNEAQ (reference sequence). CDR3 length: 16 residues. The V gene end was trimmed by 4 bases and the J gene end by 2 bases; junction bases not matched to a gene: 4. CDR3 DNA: TGTGCCAGCAGCTCACTAGCGGGGGTACCCTACAATGAGCAGTTCTTC. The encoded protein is CASSSLAGVPYNEQFF.

CDR3: CASSQWQGNEQFF. Written as DNA, the CDR3 is TGTGCCAGCAGCCAATGGCAGGGCAATGAGCAGTTCTTC. The genes are TRBV3-1 (or the pseudogene TRBV3-2) and TRBJ2-1, with D maybe TRBD1 (5 bases). From germline, CDR1 is LGHDT and CDR2 YNNKEL (reference sequence). V was shortened by 2 bases and J by 6 bases, with 8 bases between the two germline ends. The CDR3 runs 13 residues.

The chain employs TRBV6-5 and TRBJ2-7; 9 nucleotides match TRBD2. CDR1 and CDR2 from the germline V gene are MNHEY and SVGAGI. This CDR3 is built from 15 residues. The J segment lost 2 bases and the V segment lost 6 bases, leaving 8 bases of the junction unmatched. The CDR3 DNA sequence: TGTGCCAGCAGCCCGAGGCTAGCGGGGACCTACGAGCAGTACTTC. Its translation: CASSPRLAGTYEQYF.

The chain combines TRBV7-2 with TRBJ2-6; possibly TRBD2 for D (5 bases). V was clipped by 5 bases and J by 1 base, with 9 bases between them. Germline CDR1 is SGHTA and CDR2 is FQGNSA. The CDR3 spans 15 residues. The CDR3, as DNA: TGTGCCAGCAGCACTAGGAGGTCTGGGGCCAACGTCCTGACTTTC. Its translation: CASSTRRSGANVLTF.

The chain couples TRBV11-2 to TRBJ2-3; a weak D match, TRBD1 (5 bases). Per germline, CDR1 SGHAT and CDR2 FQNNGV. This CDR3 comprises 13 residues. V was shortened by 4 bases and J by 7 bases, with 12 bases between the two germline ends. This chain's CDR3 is CASSSPPGNTQYF. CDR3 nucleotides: TGTGCCAGCAGCTCGCCCCCAGGGAATACGCAGTATTTT.

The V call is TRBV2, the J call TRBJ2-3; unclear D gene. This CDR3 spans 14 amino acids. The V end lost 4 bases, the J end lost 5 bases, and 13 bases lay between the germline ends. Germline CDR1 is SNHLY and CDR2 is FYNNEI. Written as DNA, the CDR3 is TGTGCCAGCAGTGTCGTAACAGTGGGAGATACGCAGTATTTT. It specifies CASSVVTVGDTQYF.

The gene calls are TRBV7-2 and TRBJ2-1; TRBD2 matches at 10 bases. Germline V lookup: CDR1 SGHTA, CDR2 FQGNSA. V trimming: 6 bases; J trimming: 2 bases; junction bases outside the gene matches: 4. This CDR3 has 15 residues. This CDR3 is CASRPTSGAYNEQFF. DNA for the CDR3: TGTGCCAGCAGGCCTACTAGCGGGGCCTACAATGAGCAGTTCTTC.

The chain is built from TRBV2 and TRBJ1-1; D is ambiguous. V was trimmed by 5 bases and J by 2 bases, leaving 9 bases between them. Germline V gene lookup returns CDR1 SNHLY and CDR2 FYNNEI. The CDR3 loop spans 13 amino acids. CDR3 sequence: CASSLPLNTEAFF. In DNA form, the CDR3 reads TGTGCCAGCAGTCTTCCACTCAACACTGAAGCTTTCTTT.

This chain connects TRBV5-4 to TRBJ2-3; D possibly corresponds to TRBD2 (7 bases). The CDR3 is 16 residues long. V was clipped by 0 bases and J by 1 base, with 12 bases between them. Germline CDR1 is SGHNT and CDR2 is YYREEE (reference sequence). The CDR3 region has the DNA TGTGCCAGCAGCTTGGGAGGGGGGGCCGGCACAGATACGCAGTATTTT. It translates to CASSLGGGAGTDTQYF.

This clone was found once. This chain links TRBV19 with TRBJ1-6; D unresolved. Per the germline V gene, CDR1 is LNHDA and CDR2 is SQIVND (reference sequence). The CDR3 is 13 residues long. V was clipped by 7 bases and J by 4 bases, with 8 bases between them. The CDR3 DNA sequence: TGTGCCAGTACCATCGGGTATAATTCACCCCTCCACTTT. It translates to CASTIGYNSPLHF.

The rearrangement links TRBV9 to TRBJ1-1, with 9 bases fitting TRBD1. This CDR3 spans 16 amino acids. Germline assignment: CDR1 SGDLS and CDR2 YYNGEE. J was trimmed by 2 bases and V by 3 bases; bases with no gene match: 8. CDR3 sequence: CASSARRTGENTEAFF. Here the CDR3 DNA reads TGTGCCAGCAGCGCCCGCCGGACAGGGGAAAACACTGAAGCTTTCTTT.

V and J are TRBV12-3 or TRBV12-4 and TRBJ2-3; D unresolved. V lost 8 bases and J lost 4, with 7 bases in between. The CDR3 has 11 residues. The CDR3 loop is CASLYADTQYF. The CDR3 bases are TGTGCCAGCCTCTACGCAGATACGCAGTATTTT.

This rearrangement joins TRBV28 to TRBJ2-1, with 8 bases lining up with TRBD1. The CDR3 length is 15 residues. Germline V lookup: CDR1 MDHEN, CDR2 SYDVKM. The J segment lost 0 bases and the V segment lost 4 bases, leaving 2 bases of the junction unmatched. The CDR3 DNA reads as TGTGCCAGCAGTTCGGGACAGGACTCCTACAATGAGCAGTTCTTC. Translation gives CASSSGQDSYNEQFF.

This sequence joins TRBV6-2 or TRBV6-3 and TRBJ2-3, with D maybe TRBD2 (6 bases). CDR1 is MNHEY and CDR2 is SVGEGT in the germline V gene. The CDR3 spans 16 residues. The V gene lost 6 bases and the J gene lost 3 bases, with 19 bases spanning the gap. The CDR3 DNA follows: TGTGCCAGCAGACCTTCCGGGACTCAGATAACAGATACGCAGTATTTT. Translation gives CASRPSGTQITDTQYF.

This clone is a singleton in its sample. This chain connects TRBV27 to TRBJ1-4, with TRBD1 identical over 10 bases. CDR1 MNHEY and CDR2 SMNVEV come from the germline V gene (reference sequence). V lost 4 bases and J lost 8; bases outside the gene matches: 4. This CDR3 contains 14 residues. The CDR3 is CASSSGTGVEKLFF. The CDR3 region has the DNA TGTGCCAGCAGTTCAGGGACAGGGGTGGAAAAACTGTTTTTT.

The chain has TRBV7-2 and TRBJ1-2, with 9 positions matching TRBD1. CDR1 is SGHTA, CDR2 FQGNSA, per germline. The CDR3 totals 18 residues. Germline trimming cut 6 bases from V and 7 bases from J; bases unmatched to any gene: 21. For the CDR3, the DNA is TGTGCCAGCAGTTCGCGCCATTCCGGGACAGGGACGTTGGGTGGCTACACCTTC. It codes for CASSSRHSGTGTLGGYTF.

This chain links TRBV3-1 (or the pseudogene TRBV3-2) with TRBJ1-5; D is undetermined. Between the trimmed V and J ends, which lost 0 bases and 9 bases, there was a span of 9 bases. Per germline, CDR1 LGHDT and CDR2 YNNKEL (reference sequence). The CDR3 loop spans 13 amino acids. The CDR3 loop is CASSQEREGPQHF. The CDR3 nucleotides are TGTGCCAGCAGCCAAGAACGAGAGGGGCCCCAGCATTTT.

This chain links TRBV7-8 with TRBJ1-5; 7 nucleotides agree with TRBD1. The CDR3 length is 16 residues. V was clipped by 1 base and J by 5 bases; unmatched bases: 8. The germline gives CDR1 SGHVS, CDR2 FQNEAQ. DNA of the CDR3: TGTGCCAGCAGCTTAGGGGGGGACAGAAGGTATCAGCCCCAGCATTTT. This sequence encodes CASSLGGDRRYQPQHF.

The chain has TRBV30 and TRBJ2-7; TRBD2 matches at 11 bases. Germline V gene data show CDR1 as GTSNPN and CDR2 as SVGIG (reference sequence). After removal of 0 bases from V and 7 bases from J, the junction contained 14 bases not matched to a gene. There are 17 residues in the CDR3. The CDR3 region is CAWSVEVAGGQPREQYF. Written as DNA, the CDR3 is TGTGCCTGGAGTGTAGAGGTAGCGGGGGGGCAGCCTCGGGAGCAGTACTTC.

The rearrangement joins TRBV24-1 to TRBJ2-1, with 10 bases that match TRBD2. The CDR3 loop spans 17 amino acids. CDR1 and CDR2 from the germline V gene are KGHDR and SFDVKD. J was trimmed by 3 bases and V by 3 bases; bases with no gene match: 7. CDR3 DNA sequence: TGTGCCACCAGTGATGCGGGGTCTAGCGGGGGCTACAATGAGCAGTTCTTC. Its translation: CATSDAGSSGGYNEQFF.

The CDR3 is CASSLGLAGVETQYF. The CDR3 coding sequence is TGTGCCAGCAGCCTCGGACTAGCGGGGGTAGAGACCCAGTACTTC. The chain is built from TRBV14 and TRBJ2-5; 13 bases fit TRBD2. Per the germline V gene, CDR1 is SGHDN and CDR2 is FVKESK. This CDR3 has 15 amino acids. Trimming at V came to 4 bases and at J to 4 bases, leaving 3 bases not matched to a gene.